Below, one T cell receptor (beta chain) is given with its context. The sample originates from a study of Ad26.COV2.S vaccination and SARS-CoV-2 variants. Using immunoSEQ multiplex PCR, the repertoire was profiled, and TCRdb retains in-frame clones only, with some absent. The repertoire holds around 250,000 clones, around 88% seen once, with roughly 3% in the top ten. Treatment defined: roughly 20 received Ad26.COV2.S at low or high dose, single or two shots; about 5 received placebo; per-sample allocation not given. After the first vaccine or placebo injection, samples were drawn on day 63. The trim removed 0 bases at V and 0 bases at J, leaving 10 bases unmatched. The CDR3 has 20 residues. In germline, CDR1 is LGHDT, CDR2 YNNKEL (reference sequence).

The starting material was peripheral blood, obtained in a trial of Ad26.COV2.S vaccine versus placebo. The chain combines TRBV3-1 (or the pseudogene TRBV3-2) with TRBJ2-3, with TRBD2 matching 12 bases. This clonotype originated in a person between 18 and 60 years old who received the Ad26.COV2.S COVID-19 vaccine or a placebo. The CDR3 DNA reads as TGTGCCAGCAGCCAAGATCCGGGTGTCGGACTAGCGGGAAGCACAGATACGCAGTATTTT. It specifies CASSQDPGVGLAGSTDTQYF.